Following are 30 T cell receptor beta chains from one sample sequenced in a study of cytomegalovirus exposure and HLA in healthy donors. The repertoire was sequenced with immunoSEQ multiplex PCR; TCRdb's copy has only in-frame clones and lacks some. The table records around 200,000 clones, 80% to 85% of them present only once. Sequencing was done on a sample of PBMCs. The receptor source for this set is a woman younger than 35 in good health and CMV-seropositive.

V and J are TRBV15 and TRBJ1-4; a possible D gene is TRBD1 (5 bases). The CDR3 is 16 amino acids. Germline loops: CDR1 LNHNV, CDR2 YYDKDF (reference sequence). Trimming removed 0 bases from V and 8 bases from J, with 16 bases in between. CDR3 amino acids: CATSRDRGGALEKLFF. Written as DNA, the CDR3 is TGTGCCACCAGCAGAGATCGAGGAGGGGCTTTGGAAAAACTGTTTTTT.

As for this clone: The sample carries other DNA sequences with the same CDR3. This sequence joins TRBV14 and TRBJ1-2, with TRBD1 as a possible D gene (5 bases). Germline-derived CDR1 and CDR2 are SGHDN and FVKESK. This CDR3 has 13 amino acids. Trimming left V 1 base short and J 7 bases short, with 10 bases between. The CDR3 here is CASSQGRVGGYTF. The CDR3 nucleotides are TGTGCCAGCAGCCAAGGCAGGGTGGGTGGCTACACCTTC.

This clone was seen only once. The chain recombines TRBV29-1 with TRBJ2-3, with 9 bases fitting TRBD2. This CDR3 region has 16 residues. Per the germline V gene, CDR1 is SQVTM and CDR2 is ANQGSEA. V was clipped by 4 bases and J by 0 bases; unmatched bases: 8. The CDR3 spells CSVAGSAGGSTDTQYF. The CDR3 bases are TGCAGCGTTGCCGGATCTGCGGGGGGGAGCACAGATACGCAGTATTTT.

The chain recombines TRBV6-5 with TRBJ1-6; possible D gene TRBD1, 5 bases. The length of the CDR3 is 14 residues. The germline V and J ends were trimmed by 2 bases and 5 bases, with 7 bases remaining between them. Germline V CDR1 and CDR2: MNHEY, SVGAGI. The CDR3 reads CASSYGADNSPLHF. The CDR3 DNA is TGTGCCAGCAGTTACGGGGCCGATAATTCACCCCTCCACTTT.

The CDR3 region has the DNA TGTGCCATCAGAGCTAGCGGGAGAGGCACAGATACGCAGTATTTT. Amino acid sequence: CAIRASGRGTDTQYF. The chain combines TRBV10-3 with TRBJ2-3, with 10 bases fitting TRBD2. V was pared by 6 bases and J by 1 base, with 4 bases of the junction left unmatched. This CDR3 contains 15 residues. The germline CDR1 and CDR2 sequences are ENHRY and SYGVKD.

This clone occurred once. V gene TRBV4-1 combines with J gene TRBJ2-4; D possibly corresponds to TRBD2 (5 bases). Trimming cost V 0 bases and J 4 bases, with 10 bases left between them. Per the germline V gene, CDR1 is MGHRA and CDR2 is YSYEKL. This CDR3 comprises 15 residues. The CDR3 loop reads CASSQDPGTKNIQYF. In DNA form, the CDR3 reads TGCGCCAGCAGCCAAGATCCGGGAACGAAAAACATTCAGTACTTC.

This chain joins TRBV27 and TRBJ1-6; no definite D call. The V and J ends lost 5 bases and 5 bases respectively, with 10 bases between them. This CDR3 region has 14 residues. Germline V gene lookup returns CDR1 MNHEY and CDR2 SMNVEV (reference sequence). The CDR3 DNA reads TGTGCCAGCAGTCCCGTGAGTCATAATTCACCCCTCCACTTT. This codes for CASSPVSHNSPLHF.

The rearrangement joins TRBV5-1 to TRBJ2-5, with TRBD2 as a possible D gene (5 bases). This CDR3 is built from 11 residues. V was pared by 7 bases and J by 4 bases, with 8 bases between. The germline V gene encodes CDR1 SGHRS and CDR2 YFSETQ. The CDR3 DNA follows: TGCGCCAGCCGCGAGGGAGAGACCCAGTACTTC. Translation: CASREGETQYF.

This clone was recorded only once. The chain couples TRBV28 to TRBJ2-5, with 9 bases aligning to TRBD1. Germline V lookup: CDR1 MDHEN, CDR2 SYDVKM. The CDR3 extends over 16 amino acids. Losses at the gene ends were 4 bases for V and 2 bases for J; bases not matched to a gene: 8. The CDR3 loop is CASSSGQGGLQETQYF. CDR3 DNA sequence: TGTGCCAGCAGTTCGGGACAGGGAGGTTTACAAGAGACCCAGTACTTC.

The V call is TRBV5-6, the J call TRBJ2-7; TRBD2 matches at 11 bases. Germline-derived CDR1 and CDR2 are SGHDT and YYEEEE. V lost 4 bases to trimming and J lost 6 bases; unmatched junction nucleotides: 9. This CDR3 contains 15 residues. For the CDR3, the DNA is TGTGCCAGCAGCCTAGGGACTAGCGGCCTCCTCGAGCAGTACTTC. Its protein is CASSLGTSGLLEQYF.

J is TRBJ1-5 and V is TRBV7-8; D is unclear. From germline, CDR1 is SGHVS and CDR2 FQNEAQ. With 2 bases removed from V and 4 bases from J, the gap between germline ends came to 18 bases. The length of the CDR3 is 17 residues. CDR3 sequence: CASSLPRRFAVNQPQHF. The CDR3 DNA reads TGTGCCAGCAGCTTACCCCGGAGGTTTGCAGTGAATCAGCCCCAGCATTTT.

The V and J genes are TRBV7-2 and TRBJ1-6; 9 bases map to TRBD1. The V segment lost 4 bases and the J segment 10 bases; nucleotides outside the gene matches: 20. CDR3 length: 19 residues. Germline CDR1 and CDR2: SGHTA and FQGNSA. CDR3 sequence: CASSSRPTWDRVNLSPLHF. CDR3 bases: TGTGCCAGCAGCTCACGCCCTACATGGGACAGGGTAAACCTATCACCCCTCCACTTT.

This clone has a handful of counts. The CDR3 DNA sequence: TGTGCCAGCAGCGTGGCGCGTCATGGCTACACCTTC. Its protein product is CASSVARHGYTF. This chain joins TRBV5-4 and TRBJ1-2; D not resolved. Germline V CDR1 and CDR2: SGHNT, YYREEE (reference sequence). V lost 4 bases to trimming and J lost 6 bases, with 10 bases between them. This CDR3 is 12 amino acids long.

The chain employs TRBV28 and TRBJ1-5; tentative D call: TRBD1 (5 bases). V was trimmed by 5 bases and J by 5 bases, leaving 16 bases between them. Germline-derived CDR1 and CDR2 are MDHEN and SYDVKM. This CDR3 comprises 15 residues. The CDR3 coding sequence is TGTGCCAGCAGTCCAAGGACAATATCGGATCAGCCCCAGCATTTT. Translating gives CASSPRTISDQPQHF.

The genes are TRBV10-3 and TRBJ2-1; the D gene is possibly TRBD1 (6 bases). The CDR3 totals 14 residues. Trimming left V 10 bases short and J 2 bases short, with 15 bases between. Per the germline V gene, CDR1 is ENHRY and CDR2 is SYGVKD. In DNA form, the CDR3 reads TGTGCCACCCGGGACACTGCGACCTACAATGAGCAGTTCTTC. Translating it yields CATRDTATYNEQFF.

The V gene is TRBV29-1, the J gene TRBJ1-1; TRBD1 matches 7 bases. Trimming cost V 6 bases and J 3 bases; bases outside gene matches: 13. The germline CDR1 and CDR2 sequences are SQVTM and ANQGSEA. The CDR3 extends over 15 amino acids. The CDR3 sequence is CSVGTAVRLDTEAFF. The CDR3 region has the DNA TGCAGCGTGGGGACAGCCGTACGTTTGGACACTGAAGCTTTCTTT.

This sequence joins TRBV7-2 and TRBJ2-3; TRBD2 matches at 9 bases. This CDR3 has 14 residues. After removal of 5 bases from V and 5 bases from J, the junction contained 5 bases not matched to a gene. Per the germline V gene, CDR1 is SGHTA and CDR2 is FQGNSA. For the CDR3, the DNA is TGTGCCAGCAGCCGCGGGGGGGCTGTAGATACGCAGTATTTT. Its translation is CASSRGGAVDTQYF.

The rearrangement joins TRBV9 to TRBJ1-2; maybe TRBD1 (5 bases). CDR1 SGDLS and CDR2 YYNGEE come from the germline V gene. Trimming took 5 bases from V and 7 from J, leaving 24 bases between them. The CDR3 extends over 16 amino acids. CDR3 loop: CASSSLSARSGGGYTF. The CDR3 DNA reads TGTGCCAGCAGTTCCCTTAGTGCCCGGTCGGGGGGTGGCTACACCTTC. Complete variable domain (other parts from reference TRBV9 and TRBJ1-2): DSGVTQTPKHLITATGQRVTLRCSPRSGDLSVYWYQQSLDQGLQFLIQYYNGEERAKGNILERFSAQQFPDLHSELNLSSLELGDSALYFCASSSLSARSGGGYTFGSGTRLTVV.

This clone was picked up one time. The genes are TRBV6-6 and TRBJ2-3, with D maybe TRBD2 (6 bases). The CDR3 sequence is 14 residues long. V was cut by 5 bases and J by 4 bases, with 13 bases left in between. Germline V gene sequence: CDR1 MNHNY, CDR2 SVGAGI (reference sequence). CDR3 sequence: CASSAPGGADTQYF. In nucleotides, the CDR3 is TGTGCCAGCAGTGCCCCCGGAGGGGCAGATACGCAGTATTTT.

This sequence joins TRBV18 and TRBJ1-1; D is unclear. Germline-derived CDR1 and CDR2 are KGHSH and LQKENI. Trimming stripped 1 base from V and 2 bases from J, with 5 bases between. The CDR3 is made up of 13 amino acids. The CDR3 DNA follows: TGTGCCAGCTCACCACAGCTTAACACTGAAGCTTTCTTT. It yields the protein CASSPQLNTEAFF.

The table lists this clone with a few counts. J is TRBJ2-5 and V is TRBV19, with 7 bases that match TRBD2. This CDR3 spans 15 amino acids. Per the germline V gene, CDR1 is LNHDA and CDR2 is SQIVND (reference sequence). V gave up 6 bases and J gave up 2 bases; unmatched junction bases: 9. The CDR3 loop reads CASRASGSGQETQYF. CDR3 nucleotide sequence: TGTGCCAGTAGGGCAAGTGGTAGCGGGCAAGAGACCCAGTACTTC.

This rearrangement joins TRBV7-8 to TRBJ2-2, with 9 bases that match TRBD2. The CDR3 has 15 amino acids. Germline CDR1 and CDR2: SGHVS and FQNEAQ. After removal of 3 bases from V and 6 bases from J, the junction contained 5 bases not matched to a gene. CDR3: CASSFRGGAPGELFF. CDR3 bases: TGTGCCAGCAGCTTCCGCGGGGGGGCTCCCGGGGAGCTGTTTTTT.

The chain joins TRBV5-4 to TRBJ2-1; TRBD1 agrees at 8 bases. Germline values: CDR1 SGHNT, CDR2 YYREEE (reference sequence). CDR3 size: 15 residues. V lost 4 bases and J lost 1; bases outside the gene matches: 4. The CDR3 bases are TGTGCCAGCAGCCTCGACAGGGGATCCTACAATGAGCAGTTCTTC. As protein: CASSLDRGSYNEQFF. The full variable domain, with the rest looked up from reference TRBV5-4 and TRBJ2-1, is ETGVTQSPTHLIKTRGQQVTLRCSSQSGHNTVSWYQQALGQGPQFIFQYYREEENGRGNFPPRFSGLQFPNYSSELNVNALELDDSALYLCASSLDRGSYNEQFFGPGTRLTVL.

The J gene is TRBJ2-3, the V gene TRBV15, with D possibly matching TRBD2 (7 bases). V was cut by 0 bases and J by 2 bases, with 9 bases left in between. The CDR3 length is 15 residues. The germline V gene encodes CDR1 LNHNV and CDR2 YYDKDF (reference sequence). The CDR3 nucleotides read TGTGCCACCAGCAGAGAGGGGGGGCTCACAGATACGCAGTATTTT. Translation gives CATSREGGLTDTQYF.

The rearrangement uses TRBV5-8 and TRBJ2-2; 7 bases line up with TRBD1. Per the germline V gene, CDR1 is SGHTS and CDR2 is YDEGEE. With V trimmed by 3 bases and J by 0 bases, 14 bases remained unmatched. CDR3 length: 19 amino acids. CDR3 sequence (DNA): TGTGCCAGCAGCTCTCTCTCGGATAGGGACAGACCGAACACCGGGGAGCTGTTTTTT. Its protein product is CASSSLSDRDRPNTGELFF.

The DNA for the CDR3 is TGTGCCAGCAGCTCACTAGCGGGGTTCCAAGAGACCCAGTACTTC. Protein product: CASSSLAGFQETQYF. The V gene is TRBV7-2, the J gene TRBJ2-5; TRBD2 matches at 10 bases. The V gene end was trimmed by 4 bases and the J gene end by 1 base; junction bases not matched to a gene: 3. The CDR3 has 15 amino acids. Germline V lookup: CDR1 SGHTA, CDR2 FQGNSA.

The chain employs TRBV5-6 and TRBJ2-3; TRBD2 is a possible D gene (5 bases). The CDR3 loop spans 15 amino acids. V was trimmed by 1 base and J by 3 bases, leaving 12 bases between them. From germline, CDR1 is SGHDT and CDR2 YYEEEE. CDR3 sequence: CASSLRGLMTDTQYF. In DNA, the CDR3 is TGTGCCAGCAGCTTGCGGGGTCTAATGACAGATACGCAGTATTTT.

The rearrangement links TRBV6-1 to TRBJ2-7, with a weak D call TRBD1 (6 bases). V gave up 0 bases and J gave up 3 bases, with 15 bases separating them. Germline-derived CDR1 and CDR2 are MNHNS and SASEGT. The CDR3 loop spans 16 amino acids. CDR3 residues: CASSEAVQGEGYEQYF. The CDR3 DNA follows: TGTGCCAGCAGTGAAGCGGTACAGGGCGAAGGCTACGAGCAGTACTTC.

The chain combines TRBV7-6 with TRBJ2-5; 10 positions agree with TRBD1. V trimming: 3 bases; J trimming: 5 bases; junction bases outside the gene matches: 15. The length of the CDR3 is 18 residues. Germline CDR1 SGHVS, CDR2 FNYEAQ. In nucleotides, the CDR3 is TGTGCCAGCAGCTTGGGACAGGGGACATTAGGTGCTTCGGAGACCCAGTACTTC. Its translation is CASSLGQGTLGASETQYF.

This clone has only a few counts. The chain joins TRBV7-2 to TRBJ2-4; TRBD2 is a possible D gene (6 bases). The CDR3 covers 16 residues. Trimming pared 0 bases from V and 7 bases from J, leaving 16 bases between. CDR1 is SGHTA, CDR2 FQGNSA, per germline. The CDR3 protein is CASSLAVSSGANIQYF. The CDR3 DNA sequence: TGTGCCAGCAGCTTAGCGGTCTCTTCGGGAGCCAACATTCAGTACTTC. Full variable domain (outside the CDR3, taken from reference TRBV7-2 and TRBJ2-4): GAGVSQSPSNKVTEKGKDVELRCDPISGHTALYWYRQSLGQGLEFLIYFQGNSAPDKSGLPSDRFSAERTGGSVSTLTIQRTQQEDSAVYLCASSLAVSSGANIQYFGAGTRLSVL.